The clone carrying this TCR beta chain showed up many times. What it binds is unknown. The CDR3 sequence is 15 residues long. V was cut by 6 bases and J by 2 bases, with 16 bases left in between. From roughly 20-30 mg of unsorted bulk tissue, DNA and RNA were co-extracted together. This sample is drawn from a study of tumor-infiltrating lymphocytes in primary liver carcinoma. Study-wide background: Tumor lesions were T1-T3 N0M0 and spanned about 4.2 to 11 cm.

Overall study findings and caveats: Compared with tumor region pairs, tumor-adjacent and tumor-blood pairs overlapped less.

A constant-region primer served to make TCR beta cDNA from roughly 540 ng total RNA. Three rounds of nested multiplex PCR with slightly modified ARM-PCR produced TCR beta libraries. Amplification in the first two PCR rounds was performed using TRBV1-TRBV30 forward primers and a C-beta reverse primer for 10 cycles each. TCRdb processed the multiplex PCR reads anew with MiXCR; each CDR3 protein has one entry. This table has 100,000 or so distinct CDR3 sequences, around 66% appearing once. Sample: liver tumor tissue from sampling region 2. Noted subset: tumor region T2, inferior pole. V and J are TRBV12-3 or TRBV12-4 and TRBJ1-1; D possibly corresponds to TRBD1 (6 bases). The TCR comes from a woman in her fifties or sixties with primary liver carcinoma and hepatitis B virus infection. CDR3 amino acids: CASRRTTGYNTEAFF. The CDR3 bases are TGTGCCAGCAGGCGAACTACAGGGTACAACACTGAAGCTTTCTTT.